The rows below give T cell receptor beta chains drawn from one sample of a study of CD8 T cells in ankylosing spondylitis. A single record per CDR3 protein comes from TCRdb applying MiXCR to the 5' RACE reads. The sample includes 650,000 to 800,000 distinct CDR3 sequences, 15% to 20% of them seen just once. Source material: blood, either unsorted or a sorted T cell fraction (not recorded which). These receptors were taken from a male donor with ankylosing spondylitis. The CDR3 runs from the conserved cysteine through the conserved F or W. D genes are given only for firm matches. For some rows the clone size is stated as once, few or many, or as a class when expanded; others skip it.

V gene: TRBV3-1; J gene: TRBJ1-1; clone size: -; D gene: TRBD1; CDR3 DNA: TGTGCCAGCAGCCCCCGACAGGGGACAACCTCTGAAGCTTTCTTT; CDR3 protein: CASSPRQGTTSEAFF
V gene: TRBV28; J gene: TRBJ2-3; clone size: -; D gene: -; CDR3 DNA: TGTGCCAGCAGTCCCGGACTGAGCAAAGGGCGTACGCAGTATTTT; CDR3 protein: CASSPGLSKGRTQYF
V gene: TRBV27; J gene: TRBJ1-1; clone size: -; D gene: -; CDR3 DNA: TGTGCCAGCAAAACCCTCGGGGGGGGGAACACTGAAGCTTTCTTT; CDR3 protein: CASKTLGGGNTEAFF
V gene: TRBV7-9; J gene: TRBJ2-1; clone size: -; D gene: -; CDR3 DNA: TGTGCCAGCAGCCCGAGGCGTGGTCTCTACTCCAATGAGCAGTTCTTC; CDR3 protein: CASSPRRGLYSNEQFF
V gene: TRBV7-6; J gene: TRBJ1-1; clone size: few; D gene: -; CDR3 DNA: TGTGCCAGCAGCCAGGAGGAGGGGAGTGAAGCTTTCTTT; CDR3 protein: CASSQEEGSEAFF
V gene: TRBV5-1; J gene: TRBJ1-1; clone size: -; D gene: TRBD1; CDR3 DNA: TGCGCCAGCAGACCTAGGGACAGGAGGGCGAACACTGAAGCTTTCTTT; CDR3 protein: CASRPRDRRANTEAFF
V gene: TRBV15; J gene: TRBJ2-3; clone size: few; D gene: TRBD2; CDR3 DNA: TGTGCCACCAGCAGAGCGAGCGGGGGGGTTAGCACAGATACGCAGTATTTT; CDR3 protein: CATSRASGGVSTDTQYF
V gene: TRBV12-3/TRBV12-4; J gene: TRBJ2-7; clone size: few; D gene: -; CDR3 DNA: TGTGCCAGCAGCATAGTGGTCCACGAGCAGTACTTC; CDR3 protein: CASSIVVHEQYF
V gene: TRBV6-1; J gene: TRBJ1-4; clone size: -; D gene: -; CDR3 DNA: TGTGCCAGCAGCCTAACGAAGGGGTTTAATGAAAAACTGTTTTTT; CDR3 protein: CASSLTKGFNEKLFF
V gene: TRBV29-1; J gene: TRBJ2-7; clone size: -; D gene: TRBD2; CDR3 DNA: TGCAGCGTTGACGGACTAGCGCGAGCCTACGAGCAGTACTTC; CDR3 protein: CSVDGLARAYEQYF
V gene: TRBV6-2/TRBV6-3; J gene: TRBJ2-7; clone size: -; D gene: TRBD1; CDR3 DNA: TGTGCCAGCAGTTACGCCTGGGACAGGGAGACCTACGAGCAGTACTTC; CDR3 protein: CASSYAWDRETYEQYF
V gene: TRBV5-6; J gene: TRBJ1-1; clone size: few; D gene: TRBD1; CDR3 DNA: TGTGCCAGCAGCTTACTCGACAGGGACGTGGATGAAGCTTTCTTT; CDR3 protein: CASSLLDRDVDEAFF
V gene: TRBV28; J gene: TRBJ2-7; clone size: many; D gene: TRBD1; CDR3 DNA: TGTGCCAGCAGTTCCGGGACAGACGTGGTAGAGCAGTACTTC; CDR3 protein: CASSSGTDVVEQYF
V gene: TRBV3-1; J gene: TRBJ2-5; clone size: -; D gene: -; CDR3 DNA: TGTGCCAGCAGCCAAGATCGGGCGACTTCGTACCAAGAGACCCAGTACTTC; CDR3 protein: CASSQDRATSYQETQYF
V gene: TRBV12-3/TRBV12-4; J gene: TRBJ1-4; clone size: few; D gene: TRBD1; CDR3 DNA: TGTGCCAGCAGTTTAGTCGACAGGGGGCGAGGGAATGAAAAACTGTTTTTT; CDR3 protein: CASSLVDRGRGNEKLFF
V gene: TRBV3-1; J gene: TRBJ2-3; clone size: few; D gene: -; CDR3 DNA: TGTGCCAGCAGCCACACGACAGGCACAGATACGCAGTATTTT; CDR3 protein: CASSHTTGTDTQYF
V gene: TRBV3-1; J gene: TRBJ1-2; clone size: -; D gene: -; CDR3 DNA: TGTGCCAGCAGCCAAGGGTCGGACATCGCGAGTGGCTACACCTTC; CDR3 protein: CASSQGSDIASGYTF
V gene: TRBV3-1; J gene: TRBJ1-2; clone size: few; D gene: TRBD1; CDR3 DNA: TGTGCCAGCAGCAGAGGGACAGACGGTAACTATGGCTACACCTTC; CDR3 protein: CASSRGTDGNYGYTF
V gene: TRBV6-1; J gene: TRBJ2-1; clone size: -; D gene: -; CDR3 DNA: TGTGCCAGCGACGGTGAGGGGGGGTCCTACAATGAGCAGTTCTTC; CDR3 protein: CASDGEGGSYNEQFF
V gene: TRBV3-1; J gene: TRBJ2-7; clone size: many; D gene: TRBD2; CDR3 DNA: TGTGCCAGCAGCCAAGTTCCTAGCGGGAACTACGAGCAGTACTTC; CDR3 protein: CASSQVPSGNYEQYF
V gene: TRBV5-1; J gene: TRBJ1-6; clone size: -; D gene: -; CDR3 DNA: TGCGCCAGCAGCTTGAAAGGGGGCTCCTATAATTCACCCCTCCACTTT; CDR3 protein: CASSLKGGSYNSPLHF
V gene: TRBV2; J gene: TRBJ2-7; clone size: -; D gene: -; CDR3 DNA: TGTGCCAGCACCCTGGCTGGGGGCTACGAGCAGTACTTC; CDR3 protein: CASTLAGGYEQYF
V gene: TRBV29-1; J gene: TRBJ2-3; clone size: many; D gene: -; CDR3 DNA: TGCAGCGTTGCGCGGGTCGGGCAATCAGATACGCAGTATTTT; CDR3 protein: CSVARVGQSDTQYF
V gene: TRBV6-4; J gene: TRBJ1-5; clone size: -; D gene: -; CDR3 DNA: TGTGCCAGCAGCGAGAGACACAATCAGCCCCAGCATTTT; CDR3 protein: CASSERHNQPQHF
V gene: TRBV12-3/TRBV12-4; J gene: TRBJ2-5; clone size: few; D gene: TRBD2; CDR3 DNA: TGTGCCAGCACCCCCGGGACTAGCGGGGAGGAGACCCAGTACTTC; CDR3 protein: CASTPGTSGEETQYF
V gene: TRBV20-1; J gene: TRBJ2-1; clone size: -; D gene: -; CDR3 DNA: TGCAGTGCTAGAGGTGGAGGGAGGTTCTACAATGAGCAGTTCTTC; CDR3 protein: CSARGGGRFYNEQFF
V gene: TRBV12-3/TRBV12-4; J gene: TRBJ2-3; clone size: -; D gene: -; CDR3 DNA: TGCGCCAGCAGGCCAACTAGCACAGATACGCAGTATTTT; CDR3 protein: CASRPTSTDTQYF
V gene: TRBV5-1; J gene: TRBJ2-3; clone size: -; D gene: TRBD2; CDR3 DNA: TGCGCCAGCAGCTTGAGGACTAGCGGGGGACGACCCCTCCGCGGCACAGATACGCAGTATTTT; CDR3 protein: CASSLRTSGGRPLRGTDTQYF
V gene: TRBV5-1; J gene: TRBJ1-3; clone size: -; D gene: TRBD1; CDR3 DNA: TGCGCCAGCAGCTTGGCGGGACAGGGGGCGGCTGGAAACACCGTATATTTT; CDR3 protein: CASSLAGQGAAGNTVYF
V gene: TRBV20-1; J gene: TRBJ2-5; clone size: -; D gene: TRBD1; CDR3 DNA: TGCAGTGCTAGCCCCGGGACAGGGCAAGAGACCCAGTACTTC; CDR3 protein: CSASPGTGQETQYF
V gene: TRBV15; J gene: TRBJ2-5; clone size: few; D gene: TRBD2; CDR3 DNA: TGTGCCACCAGCAGAGATCCGGCGGGGGGCCAAGAGACCCAGTACTTC; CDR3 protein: CATSRDPAGGQETQYF
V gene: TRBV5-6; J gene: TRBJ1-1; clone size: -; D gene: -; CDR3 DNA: TGTGCCAGCAGCTTAGTCACAGGGACTGAAGCTTTCTTT; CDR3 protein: CASSLVTGTEAFF
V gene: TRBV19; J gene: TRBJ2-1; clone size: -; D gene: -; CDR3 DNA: TGTGTTAGCAGGGGATACAATGAGCAGTTCTTC; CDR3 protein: CVSRGYNEQFF
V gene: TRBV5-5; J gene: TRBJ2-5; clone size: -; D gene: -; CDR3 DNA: TGTGCCAGCAGCTTGCAGCAGAGGACTTTCCTCCAAGAGACCCAGTACTTC; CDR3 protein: CASSLQQRTFLQETQYF
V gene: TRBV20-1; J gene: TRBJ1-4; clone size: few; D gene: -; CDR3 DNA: TGCAGTGCTAGAGATAGGCAGGGGAGGGAAAAACTGTTTTTT; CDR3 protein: CSARDRQGREKLFF
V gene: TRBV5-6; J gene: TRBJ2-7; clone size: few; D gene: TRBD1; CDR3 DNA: TGTGCCAGCAGCCTCCTCAGAGGGACAGGGGGTTCCGAGCAGTACTTC; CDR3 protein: CASSLLRGTGGSEQYF
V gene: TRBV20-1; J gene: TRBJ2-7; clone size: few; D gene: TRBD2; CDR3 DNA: TGCAGTGCTTCACTAACTAGCGGGAACCTTTGGGGGGGTGAGCAGTACTTC; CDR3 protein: CSASLTSGNLWGGEQYF
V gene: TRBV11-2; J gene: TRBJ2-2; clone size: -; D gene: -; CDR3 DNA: TGTGCCAGCAGCCCCTCCGGGACATCCACCGGGGAGCTGTTTTTT; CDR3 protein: CASSPSGTSTGELFF
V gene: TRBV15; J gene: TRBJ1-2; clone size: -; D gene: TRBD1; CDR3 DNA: TGTGCCACCAGCAGGGGGGGACAGAACTATGGCTACACCTTC; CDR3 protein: CATSRGGQNYGYTF
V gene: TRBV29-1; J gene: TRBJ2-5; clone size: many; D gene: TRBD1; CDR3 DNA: TGCAGCGTTGGGGACCCCTGGGGACAGAGTAGTACCCAAGAGACCCAGTACTTC; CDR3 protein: CSVGDPWGQSSTQETQYF
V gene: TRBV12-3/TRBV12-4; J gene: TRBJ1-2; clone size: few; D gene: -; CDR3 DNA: TGTGCCAGCAGTTTAGCGGAGGCTACAGCTACGTATGGCTACACCTTC; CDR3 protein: CASSLAEATATYGYTF